This is a list of T cell receptor beta chains from one sample in a study of control samples from healthy donors and cancer patients. The repertoire was sequenced with immunoSEQ multiplex PCR; TCRdb's copy has only in-frame clones and lacks some. The table lists tens of thousands of clones, roughly 84% of them singletons. The sample taken for sequencing was PBMCs. The origin of the receptors is a man between 65 and 79 years old with lung cancer. Both conserved end residues are part of each CDR3. Fields, in order: D gene, J gene, V gene, clone size, CDR3 protein, CDR3 DNA. A D gene is named only where the DNA matches it firmly. Expanded clones get a size class; other rows say once, few or many, or leave the size out.

D: NA; J: TRBJ2-7; V: TRBV5-4; size: NA; CDR3: CASSLRGHPYEQYF; DNA: TGTGCCAGCAGCTTGCGCGGACATCCCTACGAGCAGTACTTC
D: TRBD2; J: TRBJ2-1; V: TRBV4-1; size: NA; CDR3: CASSHTSGDSSYNEQFF; DNA: TGCGCCAGCAGCCACACGAGCGGGGATAGCTCCTACAATGAGCAGTTCTTC
D: NA; J: TRBJ2-2; V: TRBV5-5; size: NA; CDR3: CASSRGTENTGELFF; DNA: TGTGCCAGCAGCCGCGGGACAGAGAACACCGGGGAGCTGTTTTTT
D: NA; J: TRBJ1-1; V: TRBV6-5; size: NA; CDR3: CASSYWENTEAFF; DNA: TGTGCCAGCAGTTACTGGGAGAACACTGAAGCTTTCTTT
D: NA; J: TRBJ1-2; V: TRBV3-1/TRBV3-2; size: NA; CDR3: CASSQDPVNYGYTF; DNA: TGTGCCAGCAGCCAAGATCCGGTTAACTATGGCTACACCTTC
D: NA; J: TRBJ1-1; V: TRBV7-7; size: NA; CDR3: CASSPTRGSSMSEAFF; DNA: TGTGCCAGCAGCCCAACCCGGGGCAGCTCTATGAGTGAAGCTTTCTTT
D: NA; J: TRBJ2-2; V: TRBV6-6; size: few; CDR3: CASSFPSLSAGELFF; DNA: TGTGCCAGCAGTTTCCCAAGTCTTAGCGCCGGGGAGCTGTTTTTT
D: NA; J: TRBJ2-3; V: TRBV6-5; size: NA; CDR3: CASKSARSTQYF; DNA: TGTGCCAGTAAGAGCGCCCGAAGTACGCAGTATTTT
D: TRBD2; J: TRBJ2-7; V: TRBV27; size: few; CDR3: CASSSITSGGGYEQYF; DNA: TGTGCCAGCAGTTCGATAACTAGCGGGGGCGGCTACGAGCAGTACTTC
D: TRBD2; J: TRBJ2-1; V: TRBV6-2/TRBV6-3; size: few; CDR3: CASSVGIAGEQFF; DNA: TGTGCCAGCAGTGTCGGGATAGCGGGGGAGCAGTTCTTC
D: TRBD2; J: TRBJ2-2; V: TRBV2; size: NA; CDR3: CASKASGGPSAGELFF; DNA: TGTGCCAGCAAGGCTAGCGGGGGGCCGTCGGCCGGGGAGCTGTTTTTT
D: NA; J: TRBJ2-2; V: TRBV7-9; size: NA; CDR3: CASSLGRATGELFF; DNA: TGTGCCAGCAGCTTAGGCAGGGCGACCGGGGAGCTGTTTTTT
D: NA; J: TRBJ2-3; V: TRBV7-3; size: NA; CDR3: CASSPRGSTDTQYF; DNA: TGTGCCAGCAGCCCCCGGGGGAGCACAGATACGCAGTATTTT
D: NA; J: TRBJ2-1; V: TRBV18; size: NA; CDR3: CASSPRRDDEQFF; DNA: TGTGCCAGCTCACCAAGGAGGGACGATGAGCAGTTCTTC
D: TRBD1; J: TRBJ1-1; V: TRBV2; size: NA; CDR3: CASSEAMVQGAITEAFF; DNA: TGTGCCAGCAGTGAAGCGATGGTACAGGGGGCAATCACTGAAGCTTTCTTT
D: TRBD1; J: TRBJ1-2; V: TRBV19; size: NA; CDR3: CASSILRDSLSNYGYTF; DNA: TGTGCCAGTAGTATCCTTCGGGACAGCCTAAGTAACTATGGCTACACCTTC
D: NA; J: TRBJ1-2; V: TRBV6-5; size: NA; CDR3: CASRRTGKGYTF; DNA: TGTGCCAGCAGGAGAACAGGGAAGGGCTACACCTTC
D: NA; J: TRBJ1-4; V: TRBV7-2; size: NA; CDR3: CASSPAGKLFF; DNA: TGTGCCAGCAGCCCCGCAGGAAAACTGTTTTTT
D: NA; J: TRBJ2-3; V: TRBV15; size: NA; CDR3: CATSRDQVADTQYF; DNA: TGTGCCACCAGCAGAGATCAGGTGGCAGATACGCAGTATTTT
D: TRBD1; J: TRBJ2-7; V: TRBV27; size: NA; CDR3: CASSFRTGGYEQYF; DNA: TGTGCCAGCAGTTTTAGGACAGGGGGCTACGAGCAGTACTTC
D: TRBD1; J: TRBJ1-2; V: TRBV5-4; size: NA; CDR3: CASSSGQGALVYGYTF; DNA: TGTGCCAGCAGCTCCGGTCAGGGGGCGCTTGTCTATGGCTACACCTTC
D: NA; J: TRBJ1-5; V: TRBV7-2; size: NA; CDR3: CASSLAGRTSNQPQHF; DNA: TGTGCCAGCAGCTTAGCGGGCAGAACTAGCAATCAGCCCCAGCATTTT
D: NA; J: TRBJ2-3; V: TRBV21-1; size: NA; CDR3: CASSKVEGRRSGQLSDTQYF; DNA: TGTGCCAGCAGCAAAGTAGAGGGCCGCCGGTCGGGACAGTTGTCAGATACGCAGTATTTT
D: NA; J: TRBJ2-1; V: TRBV6-7; size: NA; CDR3: CASSYSLVGGRPNGNEQFF; DNA: TGTGCCAGCAGTTACTCGCTGGTAGGGGGGCGCCCCAACGGCAATGAGCAGTTCTTC
D: NA; J: TRBJ1-4; V: TRBV6-5; size: NA; CDR3: CASTRALNREKLFF; DNA: TGTGCCAGCACAAGGGCCCTAAACCGGGAAAAACTGTTTTTT
D: NA; J: TRBJ1-2; V: TRBV28; size: NA; CDR3: CASSVGQGARNTF; DNA: NA
D: TRBD1; J: TRBJ2-4; V: TRBV7-9; size: NA; CDR3: CASSSGTGIAKNIQYF; DNA: TGTGCCAGCAGCTCAGGGACAGGCATAGCCAAAAACATTCAGTACTTC
D: NA; J: TRBJ2-1; V: TRBV18; size: NA; CDR3: CASSPSTVAYNEQFF; DNA: TGTGCCAGCTCACCGTCAACAGTCGCCTACAATGAGCAGTTCTTC
D: NA; J: TRBJ1-2; V: TRBV7-6; size: NA; CDR3: CASSVVSGTDGYTF; DNA: TGTGCCAGCAGCGTAGTCTCAGGGACCGATGGCTACACCTTC
D: NA; J: TRBJ2-5; V: TRBV7-3; size: NA; CDR3: CASSLTGQGETQYF; DNA: TGTGCCAGCAGCTTAACGGGGCAGGGGGAGACCCAGTACTTC
D: TRBD1; J: TRBJ1-1; V: TRBV19; size: NA; CDR3: CASRTGAGMNTEAFF; DNA: TGTGCCAGCCGGACAGGGGCCGGGATGAACACTGAAGCTTTCTTT
D: TRBD1; J: TRBJ1-5; V: TRBV18; size: NA; CDR3: CASSPGTTGGDRRQPQHF; DNA: TGTGCCAGCTCACCAGGTACGACAGGGGGAGACAGGAGACAGCCCCAGCATTTT
D: NA; J: TRBJ2-4; V: TRBV7-9; size: once; CDR3: CASSFDVTSAPEIQYF; DNA: TGTGCCAGCAGCTTTGATGTTACGAGCGCTCCTGAGATTCAGTACTTC